A single sample gave rise to the 17 T cell receptor beta chains below, sequenced in a study of blood T cell repertoires in COVID-19 (dated by TCRdb to the early 2020s). The library was prepared using the immunoSEQ multiplex PCR assay. TCRdb mirrors the immuneACCESS table, restricted to in-frame sequences. Some clones are absent from its copies; in checked studies, under half trace to an unresolved V gene, and the reason for the others is unknown. The sample profile shows roughly 150,000 clones; about 86% of them were found once. The ten largest clonotypes hold roughly 4% of the sample. Sample: peripheral blood. These receptors all come from a woman in her sixties or seventies with acute or convalescent COVID-19.

The V call is TRBV2, the J call TRBJ1-4; 9 bases are shared with TRBD1. This CDR3 is built from 15 residues. Per germline, CDR1 SNHLY and CDR2 FYNNEI. V was clipped by 4 bases and J by 8 bases; unmatched bases: 8. The CDR3 spells CASSVRDRVREKLFF. CDR3 coding DNA: TGTGCCAGCAGTGTGCGGGACAGGGTTAGAGAAAAACTGTTTTTT.

The chain has TRBV7-9 and TRBJ1-5; no definite D call. Looked up from germline, CDR1 is SEHNR and CDR2 is FQNEAQ (reference sequence). With 7 bases removed from V and 6 bases from J, the gap between germline ends came to 13 bases. The CDR3 loop spans 13 amino acids. CDR3: CASTRGGSQPQHF. CDR3 coding DNA: TGTGCCAGCACCCGAGGCGGGTCTCAGCCCCAGCATTTT.

J is TRBJ1-4 and V is TRBV19; the match to TRBD1 covers 9 bases. The germline V gene has CDR1 LNHDA and CDR2 SQIVND (reference sequence). V lost 8 bases, J lost 8 bases, and 6 bases stayed unmatched. The CDR3 runs 13 residues. The CDR3 sequence is CASRDRDSEKLFF. As DNA, the CDR3 is TGTGCCAGTCGGGACAGGGATAGCGAAAAACTGTTTTTT.

The chain carries TRBV30 and TRBJ2-7; 10 nucleotides match TRBD1. V shed 3 bases and J 5 bases; nucleotides not matched to a gene: 7. This CDR3 is built from 14 residues. Germline V gene sequence: CDR1 GTSNPN, CDR2 SVGIG (reference sequence). CDR3 in DNA: TGTGCCTGGAGCTGGACAGGGGGATTGCACGAGCAGTACTTC. This gives the protein CAWSWTGGLHEQYF.

This clone was recorded a few times. The V and J genes are TRBV27 and TRBJ1-2; 8 nucleotides align to TRBD1. In germline, CDR1 is MNHEY, CDR2 SMNVEV (reference sequence). The CDR3 has 18 residues. Unmatched junction bases numbered 16, after V lost 3 bases and J lost 4 bases. CDR3 residues: CASSLTGAKEGVVYGYTF. CDR3 nucleotide sequence: TGTGCCAGCAGTTTGACAGGGGCCAAGGAAGGGGTTGTCTATGGCTACACCTTC.

This clone occurred a few times. CDR3 sequence (DNA): TGTGCCAGCAGCGTAGGACCTACAGGGGCAACTAATGAAAAACTGTTTTTT. It specifies CASSVGPTGATNEKLFF. The gene calls are TRBV9 and TRBJ1-4; 7 bases agree with TRBD1. The trim removed 0 bases at V and 0 bases at J, leaving 5 bases unmatched. CDR3 length: 17 amino acids. Germline CDR1 and CDR2: SGDLS and YYNGEE.

J is TRBJ1-1 and V is TRBV18, with D unclear. This CDR3 has 13 residues. The germline CDR1 and CDR2 sequences are KGHSH and LQKENI. Deletions cut 3 bases from V and 8 bases from J, with 13 bases between. CDR3 DNA: TGTGCCAGCTCACCGGGAGCCCCCAGAGAAGCTTTCTTT. This codes for CASSPGAPREAFF.

This chain connects TRBV7-2 to TRBJ1-6; 8 bases are shared with TRBD1. With V trimmed by 1 base and J by 9 bases, 8 bases remained unmatched. This CDR3 has 16 amino acids. Germline V gives CDR1 SGHTA, CDR2 FQGNSA. In nucleotides, the CDR3 is TGTGCCAGCAGCTTAGGGCTGGACAGGGCGGGTTCACCCCTCCACTTT. Protein sequence: CASSLGLDRAGSPLHF.

This chain connects TRBV7-2 to TRBJ1-1, with a tentative D call TRBD1 (5 bases). The CDR3 has 16 residues. CDR1 SGHTA and CDR2 FQGNSA come from the germline V gene. With 1 base removed from V and 1 base from J, the gap between germline ends came to 13 bases. The CDR3 sequence is CASSLGWQGQNTEAFF. CDR3 bases: TGTGCCAGCAGCTTAGGGTGGCAGGGCCAGAACACTGAAGCTTTCTTT.

The rearrangement uses TRBV19 and TRBJ1-2; the D gene is possibly TRBD1 (6 bases). The CDR3 consists of 15 residues. CDR1 is LNHDA, CDR2 SQIVND, per germline (reference sequence). V gave up 2 bases and J gave up 3 bases, with 13 bases separating them. In nucleotides, the CDR3 is TGTGCCAGTAGTATATCCACTGGACAGTACTATGGCTACACCTTC. It is translated as CASSISTGQYYGYTF.

V usage is TRBV27 and J usage is TRBJ2-1, with D possibly being TRBD2 (5 bases). The CDR3 has 16 residues. The germline CDR1 and CDR2 sequences are MNHEY and SMNVEV (reference sequence). V lost 0 bases and J lost 7, with 16 bases in between. The DNA of the CDR3 is TGTGCCAGCAGTTTATCCCTCTCTAGGCCGGGGAATGAGCAGTTCTTC. This encodes CASSLSLSRPGNEQFF.

V is TRBV4-1 and J is TRBJ1-4; 11 bases agree with TRBD1. The CDR3 covers 15 residues. With 0 bases clipped from V and 7 bases from J, the junction kept 1 base outside the gene matches. Germline CDR1 reads MGHRA; CDR2 reads YSYEKL. The CDR3 region has the DNA TGCGCCAGCAGCCAAGAGGGACAGGGGGTTGAAAAACTGTTTTTT. As protein: CASSQEGQGVEKLFF.

The genes are TRBV11-2 and TRBJ2-7, with D possibly TRBD2 on 5 matching bases. Trimming took 5 bases from V and 1 from J, leaving 9 bases between them. CDR1 is SGHAT, CDR2 FQNNGV, per germline. The CDR3 length is 13 residues. CDR3 sequence reads: CASSLGESYEQYF. The CDR3 DNA sequence: TGTGCCAGCAGCCTCGGGGAATCCTACGAGCAGTACTTC.

The rearrangement joins TRBV30 to TRBJ1-5; no firm D call. This CDR3 comprises 14 residues. Germline loops: CDR1 GTSNPN, CDR2 SVGIG (reference sequence). With 5 bases removed from V and 2 bases from J, the gap between germline ends came to 13 bases. CDR3 sequence reads: CAWDEGFGNQPQHF. CDR3 in DNA: TGTGCCTGGGACGAGGGTTTTGGCAATCAGCCCCAGCATTTT. Looking up the rest from reference TRBV30 and TRBJ1-5 gives the full variable domain: SQTIHQWPATLVQPVGSPLSLECTVEGTSNPNLYWYRQAAGRGLQLLFYSVGIGQISSEVPQNLSASRPQDRQFILSSKKLLLSDSGFYLCAWDEGFGNQPQHFGDGTRLSIL.

This clone appeared once. The rearrangement joins TRBV11-3 to TRBJ2-2; maybe TRBD2 (5 bases). Germline lookup yields CDR1 SGHNT and CDR2 YENEEA. This CDR3 is 14 amino acids long. Trimming pared 2 bases from V and 5 bases from J, leaving 9 bases between. This CDR3 reads CASSLTRDTGELFF. The CDR3 region has the DNA TGTGCCAGCAGCTTAACACGGGATACCGGGGAGCTGTTTTTT.

This chain links TRBV28 with TRBJ2-6; D uncertain. Germline CDR1 and CDR2: MDHEN and SYDVKM. CDR3 length equals 16 residues. V was cut by 8 bases and J by 0 bases, with 14 bases left in between. The CDR3 bases are TGTGCCAGCCGATCCCTCTGGAGCTCTGGGGCCAACGTCCTGACTTTC. The encoded protein is CASRSLWSSGANVLTF. Supplemented by reference TRBV28 and TRBJ2-6, the full variable domain reads DVKVTQSSRYLVKRTGEKVFLECVQDMDHENMFWYRQDPGLGLRLIYFSYDVKMKEKGDIPEGYSVSREKKERFSLILESASTNQTSMYLCASRSLWSSGANVLTFGAGSRLTVL.

The chain joins TRBV11-1 to TRBJ2-5; TRBD1 matches 8 bases. In germline, CDR1 is SGHAT, CDR2 FQDESV (reference sequence). The V segment lost 1 base and the J segment 3 bases; nucleotides outside the gene matches: 4. This CDR3 has 15 residues. CDR3 sequence reads: CASSLGTGIEETQYF. The CDR3 coding sequence is TGTGCCAGCAGCTTAGGGACAGGGATAGAAGAGACCCAGTACTTC.